This T cell receptor beta chain came from a study of shared clonotypes between healthy human individuals. For this clone: Its cognate antigen is unknown.

Sorted-subset replicate PCRs used approximately 180 ng of genomic DNA. This amount corresponded to some 30,000 T cell genomes. The repertoire was sequenced with immunoSEQ multiplex PCR; TCRdb's copy has only in-frame clones and lacks some. Here the sample spans 1.5 million to 1.9 million clones, approximately 98% being singletons. Trimming took off 1 base at V and 2 bases at J, with 13 bases between the two ends. In germline, CDR1 is SGHAT, CDR2 FQNNGV. The CDR3 is 16 residues long. HIV-negative, healthy adults without recent acute infections or vaccinations were the donors. Study-wide results and limits: Having only a few donors restricted how much genetic and exposure-history diversity was captured. Clonotype sharing across several donors was observed for around 4.8% of naive CD4 clonotypes.

This TCR derives from a man aged 25 to 40 in good health. Source material: naive CD4+ T cells sorted from blood. Subset reported: CD45RA+ positively selected. The chain recombines TRBV11-2 with TRBJ2-3; perhaps D is TRBD1 or TRBD2 (5 bases each). CDR3 sequence: CASSLGGAGSTDTQYF. Written as DNA, the CDR3 is TGTGCCAGCAGCTTAGGAGGGGCCGGTTCCACAGATACGCAGTATTTT.